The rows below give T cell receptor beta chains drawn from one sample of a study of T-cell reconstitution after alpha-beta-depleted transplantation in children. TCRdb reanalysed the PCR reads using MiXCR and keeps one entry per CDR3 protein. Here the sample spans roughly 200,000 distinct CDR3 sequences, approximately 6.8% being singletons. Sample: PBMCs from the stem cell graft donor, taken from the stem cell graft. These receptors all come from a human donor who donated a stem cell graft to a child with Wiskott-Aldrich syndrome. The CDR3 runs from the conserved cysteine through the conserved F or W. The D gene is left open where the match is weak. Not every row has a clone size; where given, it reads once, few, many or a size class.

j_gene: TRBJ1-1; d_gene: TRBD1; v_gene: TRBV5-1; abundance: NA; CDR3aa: CASSTGQGDPEAFF; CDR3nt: TGCGCCAGCAGCACCGGACAGGGGGACCCTGAAGCTTTCTTT
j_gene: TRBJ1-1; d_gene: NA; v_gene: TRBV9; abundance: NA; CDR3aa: CASSPWDGNEAFF; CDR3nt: TGTGCCAGCAGCCCTTGGGACGGTAATGAAGCTTTCTTT
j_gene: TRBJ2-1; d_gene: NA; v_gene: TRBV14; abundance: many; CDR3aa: CASSQRYNEQFF; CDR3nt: TGTGCCAGCAGCCAACGGTACAATGAGCAGTTCTTC
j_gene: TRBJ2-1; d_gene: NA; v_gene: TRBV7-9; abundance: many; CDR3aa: CASSSPSGYNEQFF; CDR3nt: TGTGCCAGCAGCTCCCCGAGCGGGTACAATGAGCAGTTCTTC
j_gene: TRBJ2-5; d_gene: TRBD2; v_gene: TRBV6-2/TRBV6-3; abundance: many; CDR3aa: CASSYHGLAAQETQYF; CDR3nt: TGTGCCAGCAGTTACCACGGACTAGCAGCCCAAGAGACCCAGTACTTC
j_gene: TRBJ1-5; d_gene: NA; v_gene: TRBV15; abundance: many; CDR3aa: CATGTSGQRNQPQHF; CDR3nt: TGTGCCACGGGAACTTCAGGGCAGCGCAATCAGCCCCAGCATTTT
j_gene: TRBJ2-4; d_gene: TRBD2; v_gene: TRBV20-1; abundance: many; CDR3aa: CSAREPSGKLYF; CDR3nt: TGCAGTGCTAGAGAACCTAGCGGGAAATTGTACTTC
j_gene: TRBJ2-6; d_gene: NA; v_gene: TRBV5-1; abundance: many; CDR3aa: CASNSGASGANVLTF; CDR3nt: TGCGCCAGCAATAGCGGAGCCTCTGGGGCCAACGTCCTGACTTTC
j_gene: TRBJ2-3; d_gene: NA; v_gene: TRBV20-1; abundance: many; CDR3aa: CSARDVAGGNTDAQCF; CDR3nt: NA
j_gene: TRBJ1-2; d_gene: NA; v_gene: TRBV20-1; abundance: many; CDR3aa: CSASNPRSGYGYTF; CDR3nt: TGCAGTGCTAGTAACCCCAGATCGGGATATGGCTACACCTTC
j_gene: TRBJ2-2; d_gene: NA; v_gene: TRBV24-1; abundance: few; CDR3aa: CATSDWGALDTGELFF; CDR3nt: TGTGCCACCAGTGATTGGGGGGCGCTAGACACCGGGGAGCTGTTTTTT
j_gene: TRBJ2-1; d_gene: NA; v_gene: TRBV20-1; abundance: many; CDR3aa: CSARWGKTPYNEQFF; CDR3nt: TGCAGTGCACGGTGGGGGAAAACCCCTTACAATGAGCAGTTCTTC
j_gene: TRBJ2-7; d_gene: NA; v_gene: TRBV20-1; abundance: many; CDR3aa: CSAAGTRVGYEQYF; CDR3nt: TGCAGTGCTGCCGGGACAAGGGTAGGCTACGAGCAGTACTTC
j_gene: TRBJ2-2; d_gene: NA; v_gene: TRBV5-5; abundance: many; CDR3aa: CASSPTNGELFF; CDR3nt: TGTGCCAGCAGCCCCACTAACGGGGAGCTGTTTTTT
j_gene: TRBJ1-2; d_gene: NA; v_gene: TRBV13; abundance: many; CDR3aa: CASSLSWGSYNYGYTF; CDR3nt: TGTGCCAGCAGCTTATCGTGGGGGTCCTATAACTATGGCTACACCTTC
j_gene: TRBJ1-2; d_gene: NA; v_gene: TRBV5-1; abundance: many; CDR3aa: CASGTDRIYGYTF; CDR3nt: TGCGCCAGCGGGACCGACAGGATCTATGGCTACACCTTC
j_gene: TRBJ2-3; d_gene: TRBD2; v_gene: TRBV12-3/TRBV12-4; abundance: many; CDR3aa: CASIPAGGTDTQYF; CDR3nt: TGTGCCAGCATTCCCGCGGGAGGCACAGATACGCAGTATTTT
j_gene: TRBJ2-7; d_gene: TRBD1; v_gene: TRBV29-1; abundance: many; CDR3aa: CSAWTGTYEQYF; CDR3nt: TGCAGCGCCTGGACAGGAACCTACGAGCAGTACTTC
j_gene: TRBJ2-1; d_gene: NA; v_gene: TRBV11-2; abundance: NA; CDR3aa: CASSKGDGGLSYNEQFF; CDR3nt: TGTGCCAGCAGCAAAGGTGACGGGGGCCTATCCTACAATGAGCAGTTCTTC
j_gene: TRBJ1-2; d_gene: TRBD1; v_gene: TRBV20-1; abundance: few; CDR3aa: CSARDQGQGSNYGYTF; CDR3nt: TGCAGTGCTAGAGATCAAGGACAGGGGTCTAACTATGGCTACACCTTC
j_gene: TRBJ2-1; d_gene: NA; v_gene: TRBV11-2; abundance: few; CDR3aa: CASSLRGLSYNEQFF; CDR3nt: TGTGCCAGCAGCTTACGCGGGCTTTCCTACAATGAGCAGTTCTTC
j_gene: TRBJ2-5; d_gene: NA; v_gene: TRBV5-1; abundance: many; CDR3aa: CASSPKQETQYF; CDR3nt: TGCGCCAGCAGCCCTAAACAAGAGACCCAGTACTTC
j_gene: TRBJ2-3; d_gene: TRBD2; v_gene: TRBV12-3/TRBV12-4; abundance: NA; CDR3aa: CASSVWAGGNWYTQYF; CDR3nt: TGTGCCAGCAGTGTATGGGCGGGAGGTAATTGGTATACGCAGTATTTT
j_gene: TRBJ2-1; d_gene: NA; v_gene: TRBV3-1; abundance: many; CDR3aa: CASSQDNGGREQFF; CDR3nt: TGTGCCAGCAGCCAAGATAATGGGGGGCGTGAGCAGTTCTTC
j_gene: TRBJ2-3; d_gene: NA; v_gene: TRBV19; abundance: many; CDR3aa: CASSSLGGGTDTQYF; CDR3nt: TGTGCCAGTAGTTCCCTTGGAGGGGGCACAGATACGCAGTATTTT
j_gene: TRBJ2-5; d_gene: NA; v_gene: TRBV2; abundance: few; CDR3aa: CASSGPGGTLETQYF; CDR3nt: TGTGCCAGCTCGGGACCAGGCGGAACATTGGAGACCCAGTACTTC
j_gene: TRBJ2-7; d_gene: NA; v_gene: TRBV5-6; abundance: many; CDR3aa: CASSLGPLVSSYEQYF; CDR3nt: TGTGCCAGCAGCCTAGGACCCCTCGTCAGCTCCTACGAGCAGTACTTC
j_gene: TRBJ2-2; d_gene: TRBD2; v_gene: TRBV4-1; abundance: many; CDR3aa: CASSPAWGGDPNTGELFF; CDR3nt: TGCGCCAGCAGCCCGGCGTGGGGAGGGGACCCGAACACCGGGGAGCTGTTTTTT
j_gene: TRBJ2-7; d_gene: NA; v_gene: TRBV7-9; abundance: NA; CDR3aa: CASSAFTSRGFNEQYF; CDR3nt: TGTGCCAGCAGCGCGTTCACTAGCCGGGGGTTCAACGAGCAGTACTTC
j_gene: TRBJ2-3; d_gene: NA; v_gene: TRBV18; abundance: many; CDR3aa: CASSPQRGTDTQYF; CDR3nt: TGTGCCAGCTCTCCTCAGCGGGGCACAGATACGCAGTATTTT
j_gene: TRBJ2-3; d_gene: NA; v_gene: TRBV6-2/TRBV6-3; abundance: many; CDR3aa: CASSYVGPGADTQYF; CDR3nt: TGTGCCAGCAGTTATGTGGGGCCGGGGGCAGATACGCAGTATTTT
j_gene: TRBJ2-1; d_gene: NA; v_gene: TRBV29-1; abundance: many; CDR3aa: CSVVSGNNEQFF; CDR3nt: TGCAGCGTTGTAAGTGGAAACAATGAGCAGTTCTTC
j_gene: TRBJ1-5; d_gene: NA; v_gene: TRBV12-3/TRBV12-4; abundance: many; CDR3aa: CASSLGQPRNQPQHF; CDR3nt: TGTGCCAGCAGTTTAGGGCAGCCACGTAATCAGCCCCAGCATTTT
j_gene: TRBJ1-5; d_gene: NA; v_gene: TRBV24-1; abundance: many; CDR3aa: CATSDFGNQPQHF; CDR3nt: TGTGCCACCAGTGATTTTGGGAATCAGCCCCAGCATTTT
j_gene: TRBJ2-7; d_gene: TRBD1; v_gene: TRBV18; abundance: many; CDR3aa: CASSPLYAGQGPYEQYF; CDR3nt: TGTGCCAGCTCACCACTGTACGCCGGACAGGGACCCTACGAGCAGTACTTC
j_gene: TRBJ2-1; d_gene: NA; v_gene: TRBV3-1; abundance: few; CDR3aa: CASSQDIGNEQFF; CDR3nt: TGTGCCAGCAGCCAAGATATTGGCAATGAGCAGTTCTTC
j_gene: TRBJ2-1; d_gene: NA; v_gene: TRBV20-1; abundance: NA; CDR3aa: CSCGGQLPGKGRNEQFF; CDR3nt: TGCAGTTGCGGGGGCCAACTACCGGGGAAAGGGAGGAATGAGCAGTTCTTC
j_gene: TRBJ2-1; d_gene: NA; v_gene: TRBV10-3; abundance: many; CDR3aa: CAITPQGSHEQFF; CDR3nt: TGTGCCATCACCCCACAGGGTTCTCATGAGCAGTTCTTC
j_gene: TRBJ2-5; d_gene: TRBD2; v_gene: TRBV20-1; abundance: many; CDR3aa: CSALPSGIETQYF; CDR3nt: TGCAGTGCTCTCCCTAGCGGGATTGAGACCCAGTACTTC
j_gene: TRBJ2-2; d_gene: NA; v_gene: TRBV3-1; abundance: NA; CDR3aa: CASSPLTGVTGELFF; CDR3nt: TGTGCCAGCAGCCCCTTGACGGGGGTTACCGGGGAGCTGTTTTTT
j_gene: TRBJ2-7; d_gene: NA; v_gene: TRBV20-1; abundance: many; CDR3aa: CSAPRLRSYEQYF; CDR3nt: TGCAGTGCTCCGCGGCTCCGCTCCTACGAGCAGTACTTC
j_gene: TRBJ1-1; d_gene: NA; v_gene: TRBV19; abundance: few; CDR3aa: CATSTGRLAFF; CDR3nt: TGTGCCACCTCGACCGGCCGGTTAGCTTTCTTT